Reported below is one TCR beta chain. Trimming took off 1 base at V and 7 bases at J, with 11 bases between the two ends. This CDR3 is 15 amino acids long. Germline-derived CDR1 and CDR2 are LGHNA and YSLEER. This sample is drawn from a study of response to subunit inactivated influenza vaccine. TCRdb recomputed calls from the RT-PCR reads with MiXCR, one row per CDR3 protein. The data hold about 530,000 distinct CDR3 sequences, with 10% to 15% observed a single time. The source was PBMCs from blood, collected roughly 47 days after vaccination. V usage is TRBV4-3 and J usage is TRBJ1-6; D possibly corresponds to TRBD1 (5 bases). The TCR comes from a man aged 45-65 years who received an inactivated influenza vaccine. The CDR3 protein is CASSQVGTANSPLHF. The DNA for the CDR3 is TGCGCCAGCAGCCAAGTCGGGACGGCAAATTCACCCCTCCACTTT.